The entry that follows covers one T cell receptor (beta chain) sequence. No cognate antigen has been identified for it. The sample holds no much larger clone one base away, and base qualities are not on file. The data stem from a study of cytomegalovirus exposure and HLA in healthy donors (dated by TCRdb to between 2016 and 2019). Notes on the research overall: In an earlier analysis of roughly 590 of the donors, 276 Gb of sequence data and 95 million to 130 million unique TCR beta sequences from about 190 million T cells were reported. An early release that covered 500 to 800 HLA-typed donors contained 300 to 350 gigabases of sequencing data and some 87 million unique TCR sequences. Of the roughly 400 genotyped donors, about 80% fell in the genetic ancestry cluster associated with self-reported Caucasian donors. The aim of the study was to test whether cataloging public T cell receptors could identify signatures of past pathogen exposure. The study used immunosequencing to profile the T cell repertoires of under 700 subjects and linked those repertoires to cytomegalovirus serostatus. In addition to the first cohort of hundreds of subjects, a separate validation cohort of around 110 different subjects was used. The study combined high-throughput TCR immunosequencing, statistical association of individual TCRs with disease status, and machine learning to predict cytomegalovirus infection status. A later analysis re-examined previously published TCR beta repertoires from more than 650 donors and added high-resolution HLA genotyping to investigate patterns of TCR occurrence. The later analysis used no new phenotypic data to find candidate immune exposures, relying instead on TCR beta sequences and their occurrence across donors. To decide whether each TCR beta V gene segment behaved as functional or pseudogenic, an earlier analysis of some 570 of the donors relied on high-throughput TCR beta sequencing. Donor age, sex, ethnicity and CMV serostatus were collected together with the repertoire data. In a later genetic analysis, genome-wide SNP genotypes for about 60% of the 666 donors were used, and that subset was treated as a discovery cohort. All discovery cohort repertoires had been generated on a single sequencing platform. HLA typing covered class I and class II loci at four-digit resolution. The number of typed donors differed by locus: about 620-630 for A, B, C, DRB1 and DQB1; approximately 520 for DQA1; some 590 for DPA1; and roughly 490 for DPB1. Several DR-DQ haplotypes were treated as single units for association and clustering because of strong linkage in the cohort. Across 300 to 500 genotyped donors of the cohort, an average of about 220,000 unique TCR beta nucleotide sequences per donor were sequenced, and roughly 18% of those sequences were non-productive. Overall results and qualifications from the work: Because some donors lacked HLA typing at each locus, the association tests relied only on the typed subset. In vitro tests confirmed that a few of the cytomegalovirus-associated TCR beta chains recognize cytomegalovirus antigens. While some public TCRs were present in many individuals, most TCR sequences turned up only very rarely across donors. Most CMV-associated TCR beta chains appeared to be HLA-restricted in a later analysis, and the HLA associations seemed to be driven largely by CMV exposure. For the cohort, immune exposure information was limited to CMV serostatus. Because counts were too low, seventeen rarely observed V segments, including chromosome 9 orphons, were excluded from the earlier analysis of around 590 of the donors. In a later genetic analysis, fewer N-insertions in productive TCRs were reported among donors in an Asian-associated ancestry cluster than the roughly 710-donor mean. In a later analysis, HLA-associated TCR beta chains were found to be more clonally expanded and to have lower generation probabilities than equally common non-associated chains. Cytomegalovirus status was reported to be diagnosed by the classifier with high specificity and sensitivity in both the original and validation cohorts. The 87-base-pair reads could not distinguish some IMGT-functional V segments, including TRBV6-2 and TRBV6-3, so those segments were excluded. Correlated functional status among segregating V segments might reflect linkage disequilibrium, but an unknown experimental factor could not be ruled out. A group of highly shared sequence variants was considered likely to be a technical artifact of the sequencing pipeline. In this cohort, only TCR beta chains were sequenced, and detectable features were limited by the absence of alpha or paired-chain data. According to a later analysis, parvovirus B19, influenza, CMV and Epstein-Barr virus appeared linked to several top co-occurrence clusters. Presence/absence analyses assumed roughly uniform sequencing depth across donors, an assumption that may not hold. Broadly in line with IMGT annotations, most TCR beta V segments showed up in productive rearrangements about 90% or about 30% of the time in an earlier analysis of roughly 590 of the donors. A further reported finding was that TCR beta sequences accurately predicted the HLA-A and HLA-B alleles for most subjects in the first cohort. When HLA alleles, especially DR and DQ, strongly co-occurred, attributing TCR associations to individual alleles was difficult. The authors suggested that the approach could potentially be extended to other disease states and immunological phenotypes. Specific HLA alleles were associated with over 15,000 TCR beta sequences at a false discovery rate of 0.05 in a later analysis. A later genetic analysis associated a missense DCLRE1C variant with V-gene and J-gene trimming of TCR beta chains, and an independent cohort replicated the association. According to a later analysis, TCR association rates differed among HLA loci, with DRB1 alleles showing the most associated TCRs and HLA-C alleles showing the fewest. The study listed 150 to 200 TCR beta chains as associated with cytomegalovirus.

There are 13 amino acids in the CDR3, from cysteine to phenylalanine inclusive. Of all the DNA, just the CDR3 is kept, 39 bases in frame from base 1. Per the germline V gene, MNHEY is the CDR1 and SVGAGI is the CDR2. Library construction relied on the immunoSEQ multiplex PCR assay. A mixture of 60 forward primers for TCR Vbeta segments and 13 reverse primers for TCR Jbeta segments was used in the multiplex PCR. The CDR3 region of rearranged TCR beta genes was amplified from genomic DNA by a multiplex PCR assay. The amplified TCR beta libraries were sequenced on the Illumina HiSeq System as 87-base-pair reads. Under the source paper's analysis protocol: A later analysis tallied roughly 80 million unique TCR beta chains across the approximately 670 repertoires, and around 12 million of those chains were shared by two or more donors. To remove PCR and sequencing errors, raw reads were error-corrected and collapsed into unique sequences using a nearest-neighbor algorithm that merged closely related sequences. To assign V, D and J gene segments, CDR3 sequences were aligned to IMGT reference sequences. For a sequence to be retained, a match of at least six nucleotides was required to both a V gene segment and a J gene segment. A rearrangement counted as productive if the CDR3 had no stop codons and remained in frame with V and J, and every other rearrangement counted as non-productive. CDR3 was defined by IMGT convention, running from the second conserved V-encoded cysteine to the conserved J-encoded phenylalanine. In an earlier analysis of more than 550 of the donors, sequences lacking an unambiguous match to a single V gene segment were excluded. An earlier analysis of several hundred of the donors called V segments functional above 56.7% productive rearrangements and segregating when the between-donor standard deviation exceeded 5%. A statistical classification framework was built for diagnosing cytomegalovirus status from the catalog of TCR beta chain sequences. In a later analysis, V and J genes were assigned by comparing TCR nucleotide sequences against IMGT/GENE-DB human TR gene sequences. The TCRdist pipeline was used in a later analysis to assign CDR3 sequences and most-parsimonious VDJ recombination scenarios. In a later analysis, each TCR beta chain was defined by its CDR3 amino acid sequence together with its V-gene family, and reads without a unique V-gene family were excluded. A later analysis removed nearly 600 highly shared, low-generation-probability nucleotide sequences to deal with suspected cross-contamination and a sequencing artifact. In a later analysis, a clonal expansion index was calculated for each public chain from normalized within-repertoire ranks of inferred template counts. Generation probabilities in a later analysis came from a VDJ recombination model fitted to out-of-frame rearrangements, and those results were checked against IGoR. In a later analysis, hypergeometric tests were used to score TCR-TCR, TCR-HLA and TCR-CMV co-occurrence, with a repertoire-size bias correction applied to TCR pairs. In a later analysis, false discovery rates were estimated by permuting HLA or CMV assignments 20 times. In a later analysis, co-occurring TCRs were grouped using DBSCAN, and TCRdist sequence similarity was added for clustering within HLA-allele-positive subsets. Repertoires with fewer than 30,000 or more than 120,000 public chains, plus five repertoires with anomalous nucleotide sharing, were excluded from co-occurrence clustering. TCRdb took this table from immuneACCESS and kept in-frame rearrangements with V and J called. Such tables lack part of the clones; where checked against another copy, unresolved V genes explain under half of the gap, and the rest is unexplained. V and J calls and clone size follow that table, whereas D and trimming were derived from the DNA. The table for this sample lists just over 80,000 clones; 78% of them were counted only once. Of the sample, 5.5% to 7% is held by the ten largest clones.

The cohort consisted of hundreds of healthy bone marrow donors. Cohort members were all nominally healthy when sampled, although unrecorded immune exposures were likely present. The donor was CMV seropositive and was included in the group of around 300 seropositive cohort members. Each donor provided a peripheral blood sample, and peripheral blood mononuclear cells were used for TCR beta sequencing. Genomic DNA was extracted from the blood cell samples with the Qiagen DNeasy Blood Extraction Kit. The TCR originated in a man aged 18 to 30 in good health and CMV-seropositive. The sequenced sample was PBMCs. The rearrangement joined TRBV6-5 to TRBJ2-5; matching of 6 bases hints at TRBD2 as the D gene. Judging by the DNA end, TRBJ2-7 fits better; the J call may be wrong. The nucleotides are TGTGCCAGCAGCTCCGGGACTTCCTACGAGCAGTACTTC. Translated, it gives CASSSGTSYEQYF.